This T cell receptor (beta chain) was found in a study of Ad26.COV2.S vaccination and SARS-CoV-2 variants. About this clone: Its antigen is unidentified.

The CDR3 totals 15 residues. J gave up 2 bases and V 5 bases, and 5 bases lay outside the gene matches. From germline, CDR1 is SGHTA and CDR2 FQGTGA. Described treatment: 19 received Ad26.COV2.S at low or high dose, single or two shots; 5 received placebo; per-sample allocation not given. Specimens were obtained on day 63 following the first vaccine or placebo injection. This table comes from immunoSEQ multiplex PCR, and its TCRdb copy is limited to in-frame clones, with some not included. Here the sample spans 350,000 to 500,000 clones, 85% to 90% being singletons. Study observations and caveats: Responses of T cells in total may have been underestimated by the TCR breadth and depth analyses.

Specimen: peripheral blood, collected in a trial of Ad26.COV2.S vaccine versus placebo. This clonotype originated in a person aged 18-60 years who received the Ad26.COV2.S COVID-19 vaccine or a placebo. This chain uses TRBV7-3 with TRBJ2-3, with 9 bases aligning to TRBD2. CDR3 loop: CASSPRGGYTDTQYF. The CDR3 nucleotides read TGTGCCAGCAGCCCGCGGGGGGGCTACACAGATACGCAGTATTTT. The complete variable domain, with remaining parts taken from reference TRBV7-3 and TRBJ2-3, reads GAGVSQTPSNKVTEKGKYVELRCDPISGHTALYWYRQSLGQGPEFLIYFQGTGAADDSGLPNDRFFAVRPEGSVSTLKIQRTERGDSAVYLCASSPRGGYTDTQYFGPGTRLTVL.